Here is one T cell receptor beta chain with its context. Its antigen is unknown. Tagging with unique molecular identifiers was a feature of the TCR beta cDNA libraries. TCRdb passed the PCR reads through MiXCR, listing each CDR3 protein once. Counted here are roughly 600,000 distinct CDR3 sequences, roughly 45% occurring once; the ten biggest clones make up 1.7%. This entry belongs to a study of post-analysis software for immune sequencing data. For the study at large: The study covered relapsing-remitting, secondary progressive and progressive-relapsing courses of multiple sclerosis.

V dropped 2 bases and J dropped 3; count of bases not matched to a gene: 6. This CDR3 spans 15 amino acids. CDR1 is MGHRA and CDR2 is YSYEKL in the germline V gene. Findings and limits, study-wide: Significantly lower normalized Chao1 diversity was found in patients with multiple sclerosis relative to controls. Roughly 5 TRBV segments, TRBV5-6, TRBV5-1 and TRBV20-1 among them, were found more frequent in patients than controls. Clustering by F measure revealed strong co-clustering among samples prepared together in one batch.

The sequence came from a girl between 5 and 17 years old with multiple sclerosis. The chain couples TRBV4-1 to TRBJ2-7; TRBD1 matches 8 bases. The material sequenced was blood. In DNA form, the CDR3 reads TGCGCCAGCAGCCAACCAACACAGGGGGTCTACGAGCAGTACTTC. It translates to CASSQPTQGVYEQYF.